This T cell receptor (beta chain) was found in a study of tumour-infiltrating T cells in Burkitt lymphoma. Overall study context: Overall and progression-free survival were predicted by productive clonality.

CDR3 length: 15 residues. Germline V gives CDR1 MNHEY, CDR2 SVGAGI. After removal of 4 bases from V and 2 bases from J, the junction contained 7 bases not matched to a gene. TCRdb's table, derived via immunoSEQ multiplex PCR, lists solely in-frame clones and lacks some. The table shows around 15,000 clones, with 80% occurring only once. What was sequenced was tumor tissue. The chain combines TRBV6-5 with TRBJ1-1, with TRBD1 identical over 7 bases. The TCR was taken from a human donor with diffuse large B-cell lymphoma. The CDR3 spells CASSSPGGGNTEAFF. Here the CDR3 DNA reads TGTGCCAGCAGTTCCCCAGGGGGGGGCAACACTGAAGCTTTCTTT.